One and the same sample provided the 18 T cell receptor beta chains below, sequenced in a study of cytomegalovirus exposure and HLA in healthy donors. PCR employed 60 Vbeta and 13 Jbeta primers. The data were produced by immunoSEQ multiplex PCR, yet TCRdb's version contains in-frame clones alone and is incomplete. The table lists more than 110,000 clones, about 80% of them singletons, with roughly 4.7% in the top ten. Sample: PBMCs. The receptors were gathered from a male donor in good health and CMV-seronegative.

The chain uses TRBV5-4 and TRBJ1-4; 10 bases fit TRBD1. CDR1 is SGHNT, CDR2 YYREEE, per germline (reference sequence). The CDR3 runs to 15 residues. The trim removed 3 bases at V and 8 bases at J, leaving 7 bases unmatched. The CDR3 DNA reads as TGTGCCAGCAGCTCTCCGGGACAGGGGTACGAAAAACTGTTTTTT. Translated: CASSSPGQGYEKLFF. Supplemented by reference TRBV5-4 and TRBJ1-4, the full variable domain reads ETGVTQSPTHLIKTRGQQVTLRCSSQSGHNTVSWYQQALGQGPQFIFQYYREEENGRGNFPPRFSGLQFPNYSSELNVNALELDDSALYLCASSSPGQGYEKLFFGSGTQLSVL.

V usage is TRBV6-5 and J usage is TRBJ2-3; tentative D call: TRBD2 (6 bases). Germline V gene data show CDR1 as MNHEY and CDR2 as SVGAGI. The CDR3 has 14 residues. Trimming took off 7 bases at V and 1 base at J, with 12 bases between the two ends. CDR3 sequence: CASKPTGGTDTQYF. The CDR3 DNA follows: TGTGCCAGCAAGCCGACGGGGGGCACAGATACGCAGTATTTT.

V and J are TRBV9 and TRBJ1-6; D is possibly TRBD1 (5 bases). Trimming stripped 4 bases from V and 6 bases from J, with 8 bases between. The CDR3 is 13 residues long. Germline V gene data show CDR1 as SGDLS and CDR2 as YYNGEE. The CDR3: CASSTQGNSPLHF. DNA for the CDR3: TGTGCCAGCAGCACGCAGGGTAATTCACCCCTCCACTTT.

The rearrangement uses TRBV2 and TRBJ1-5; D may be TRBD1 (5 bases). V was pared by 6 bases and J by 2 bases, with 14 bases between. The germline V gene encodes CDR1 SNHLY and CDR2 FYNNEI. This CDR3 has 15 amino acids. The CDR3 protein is CASSNQGLRNQPQHF. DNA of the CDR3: TGTGCCAGCAGCAATCAGGGTCTGCGCAATCAGCCCCAGCATTTT.

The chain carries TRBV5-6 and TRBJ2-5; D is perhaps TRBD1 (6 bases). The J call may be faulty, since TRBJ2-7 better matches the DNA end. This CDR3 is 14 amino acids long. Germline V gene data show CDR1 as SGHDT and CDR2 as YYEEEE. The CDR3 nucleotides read TGTGCCAGCAGCTACAGGGAATCAACCAGCGAGCAGTACTTC. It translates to CASSYRESTSEQYF.

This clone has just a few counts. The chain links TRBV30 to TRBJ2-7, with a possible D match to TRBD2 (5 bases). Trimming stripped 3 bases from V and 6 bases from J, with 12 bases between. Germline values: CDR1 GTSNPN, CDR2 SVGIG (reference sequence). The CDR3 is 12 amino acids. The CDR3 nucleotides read TGTGCCTGGAGCCCTCTCCTAGCCGAGCAGTACTTC. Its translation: CAWSPLLAEQYF. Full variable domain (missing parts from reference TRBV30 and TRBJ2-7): SQTIHQWPATLVQPVGSPLSLECTVEGTSNPNLYWYRQAAGRGLQLLFYSVGIGQISSEVPQNLSASRPQDRQFILSSKKLLLSDSGFYLCAWSPLLAEQYFGPGTRLTVT.

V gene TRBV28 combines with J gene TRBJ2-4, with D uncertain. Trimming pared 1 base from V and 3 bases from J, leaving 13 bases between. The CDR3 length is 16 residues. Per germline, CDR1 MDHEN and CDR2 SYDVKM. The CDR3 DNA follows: TGTGCCAGCAGTTTATTCCCCCTCCGAGGCAAAAACATTCAGTACTTC. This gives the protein CASSLFPLRGKNIQYF.

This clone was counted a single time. The CDR3 spells CASSDPGHRSYEQYF. The CDR3 DNA reads as TGCGCCAGCAGCGATCCGGGACATCGGTCCTACGAGCAGTACTTC. The V call is TRBV10-2, the J call TRBJ2-7, with D maybe TRBD1 (6 bases). V was trimmed by 6 bases and J by 1 base, leaving 16 bases between them. Germline CDR1 and CDR2: WSHSY and SAAADI. This CDR3 contains 15 residues.

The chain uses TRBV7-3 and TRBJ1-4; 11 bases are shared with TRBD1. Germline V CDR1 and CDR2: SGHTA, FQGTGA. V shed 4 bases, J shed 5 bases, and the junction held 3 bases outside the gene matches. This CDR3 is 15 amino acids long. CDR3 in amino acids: CASSWTGGKNEKLFF. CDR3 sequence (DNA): TGTGCCAGCAGCTGGACAGGGGGCAAGAATGAAAAACTGTTTTTT.

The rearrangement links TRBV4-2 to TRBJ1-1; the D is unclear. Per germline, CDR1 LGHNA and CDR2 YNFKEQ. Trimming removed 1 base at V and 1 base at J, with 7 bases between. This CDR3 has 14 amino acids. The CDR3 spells CASSQGDWNTEAFF. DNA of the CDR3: TGTGCCAGCAGCCAAGGCGACTGGAACACTGAAGCTTTCTTT.

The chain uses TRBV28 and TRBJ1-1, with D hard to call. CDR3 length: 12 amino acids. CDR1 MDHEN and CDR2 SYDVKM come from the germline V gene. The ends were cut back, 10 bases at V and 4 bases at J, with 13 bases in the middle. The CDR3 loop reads CATGRMVTEAFF. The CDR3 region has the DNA TGTGCCACCGGGAGGATGGTCACTGAAGCTTTCTTT.

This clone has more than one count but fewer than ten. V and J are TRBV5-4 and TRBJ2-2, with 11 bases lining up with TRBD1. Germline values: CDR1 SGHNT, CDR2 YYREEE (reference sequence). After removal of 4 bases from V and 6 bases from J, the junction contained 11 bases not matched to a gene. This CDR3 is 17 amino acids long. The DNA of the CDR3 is TGTGCCAGCAGCACCGGACAGGGGGCAGGCGGCCCCGGGGAGCTGTTTTTT. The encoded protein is CASSTGQGAGGPGELFF.

CDR3 in amino acids: CASSFAGTGSTEAFF. The CDR3 nucleotides are TGTGCCAGCAGCTTCGCGGGGACCGGTAGCACTGAAGCTTTCTTT. This chain links TRBV5-6 with TRBJ1-1; perhaps TRBD1 as D (5 bases). Looked up from germline, CDR1 is SGHDT and CDR2 is YYEEEE. The CDR3 runs 15 residues. Trimming left V 2 bases short and J 4 bases short, with 15 bases between.

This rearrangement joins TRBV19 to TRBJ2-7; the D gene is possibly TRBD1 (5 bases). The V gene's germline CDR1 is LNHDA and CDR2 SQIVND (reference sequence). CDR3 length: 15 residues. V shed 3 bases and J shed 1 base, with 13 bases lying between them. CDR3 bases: TGTGCCAGTAGTATTTTAAGGGGCCAATCCTACGAGCAGTACTTC. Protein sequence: CASSILRGQSYEQYF. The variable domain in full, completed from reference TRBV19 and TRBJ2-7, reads DGGITQSPKYLFRKEGQNVTLSCEQNLNHDAMYWYRQDPGQGLRLIYYSQIVNDFQKGDIAEGYSVSREKKESFPLTVTSAQKNPTAFYLCASSILRGQSYEQYFGPGTRLTVT.

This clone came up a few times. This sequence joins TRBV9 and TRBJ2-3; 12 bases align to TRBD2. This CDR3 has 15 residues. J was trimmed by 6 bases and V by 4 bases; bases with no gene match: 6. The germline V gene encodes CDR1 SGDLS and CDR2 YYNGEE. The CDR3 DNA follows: TGTGCCAGCAGCTCGGGACTAGCGGGCCGCGATACGCAGTATTTT. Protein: CASSSGLAGRDTQYF.

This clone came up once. The CDR3 bases are TGTGCCAGCAGCTTAAGCGGGGGGATAGATACGCAGTATTTT. Protein sequence: CASSLSGGIDTQYF. The chain recombines TRBV7-3 with TRBJ2-3; 8 bases line up with TRBD2. V gave up 1 base and J gave up 5 bases; unmatched junction bases: 2. CDR1 is SGHTA and CDR2 is FQGTGA in the germline V gene. The CDR3 spans 14 residues.

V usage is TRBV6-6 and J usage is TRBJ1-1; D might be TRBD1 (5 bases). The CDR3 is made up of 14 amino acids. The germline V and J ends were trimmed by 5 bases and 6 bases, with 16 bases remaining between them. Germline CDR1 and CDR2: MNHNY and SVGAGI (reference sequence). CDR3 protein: CASSRGGGRPEAFF. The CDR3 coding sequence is TGTGCCAGCAGTAGGGGAGGAGGGCGGCCTGAAGCTTTCTTT.

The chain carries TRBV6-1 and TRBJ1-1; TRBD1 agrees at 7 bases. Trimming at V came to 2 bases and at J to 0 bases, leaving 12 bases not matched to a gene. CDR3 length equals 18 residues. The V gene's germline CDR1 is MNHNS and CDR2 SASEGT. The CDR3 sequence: CASSEQVSGTVMNTEAFF. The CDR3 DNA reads TGTGCCAGCAGTGAACAAGTATCCGGGACAGTCATGAACACTGAAGCTTTCTTT.